The 20 T cell receptor beta chains below all came from one sample that was sequenced in a study of CD8 T cells in Susac syndrome. After extraction with the RNeasy kit, about 0.45 to 1 ug of the RNA was reverse transcribed using random hexamers. TCRdb fed the immunoSEQ multiplex PCR reads into MiXCR, producing one record per CDR3 protein. The table lists about 130,000 distinct CDR3 sequences, roughly 96% of them singletons. Material: CD4+ T cells from PBMCs. These receptors were collected from a human donor in good health.

The chain carries TRBV18 and TRBJ2-7, with D hard to call. Per germline, CDR1 KGHSH and CDR2 LQKENI. This CDR3 has 15 amino acids. Trimming pared 0 bases from V and 6 bases from J, leaving 15 bases between. The CDR3 DNA reads TGTGCCAGCTCACCACCGAGTCGGCCTTCGATCGAGCAGTACTTC. Its protein product is CASSPPSRPSIEQYF.

This clonotype appeared once. The chain uses TRBV6-1 and TRBJ2-4; D gene unclear. The V and J ends lost 2 bases and 7 bases respectively, with 6 bases between them. This CDR3 comprises 12 residues. The V gene's germline CDR1 is MNHNS and CDR2 SASEGT. CDR3 protein: CASSEPSNIQYF. The CDR3 DNA reads as TGTGCCAGCAGTGAACCGTCGAACATTCAGTACTTC.

The gene calls are TRBV2 and TRBJ2-7; D gene uncertain. Germline V CDR1 and CDR2: SNHLY, FYNNEI. This CDR3 contains 13 residues. V was clipped by 5 bases and J by 0 bases, with 8 bases between them. The CDR3 sequence is CASSSLSSYEQYF. CDR3 in DNA: TGTGCCAGCAGTTCCCTTAGCTCCTACGAGCAGTACTTC. Variable domain in full (rest from reference TRBV2 and TRBJ2-7): EPEVTQTPSHQVTQMGQEVILRCVPISNHLYFYWYRQILGQKVEFLVSFYNNEISEKSEIFDDQFSVERPDGSNFTLKIRSTKLEDSAMYFCASSSLSSYEQYFGPGTRLTVT.

The chain is built from TRBV20-1 and TRBJ2-4; D unclear. Germline CDR1 reads DFQATT; CDR2 reads SNEGSKA (reference sequence). Trimming cost V 8 bases and J 6 bases, with 11 bases left between them. This CDR3 spans 11 amino acids. The CDR3 loop is CSTTELNIQYF. In nucleotides, the CDR3 is TGCAGTACCACTGAGTTAAACATTCAGTACTTC.

The chain combines TRBV24-1 with TRBJ2-7, with 9 bases identical to TRBD2. CDR1 is KGHDR and CDR2 is SFDVKD in the germline V gene. The CDR3 extends over 16 amino acids. Unmatched junction bases numbered 5, after V lost 2 bases and J lost 1 base. The CDR3 DNA is TGTGCCACCAGTGATTCAGAGACTAGCGGATCCTACGAGCAGTACTTC. Translation: CATSDSETSGSYEQYF.

V gene TRBV28 combines with J gene TRBJ1-4, with D tentatively TRBD1 (5 bases). This CDR3 spans 14 amino acids. Germline lookup yields CDR1 MDHEN and CDR2 SYDVKM. V lost 2 bases and J lost 6, with 10 bases in between. CDR3 in DNA: TGTGCCAGCAGTTTACTGGGGGAAGATGAAAAACTGTTTTTT. It codes for CASSLLGEDEKLFF.

This chain connects TRBV29-1 to TRBJ2-7; the D gene is possibly TRBD1 (5 bases). Trimming took 5 bases from V and 4 from J, leaving 12 bases between them. Per germline, CDR1 SQVTM and CDR2 ANQGSEA. The CDR3 covers 12 residues. This chain's CDR3 is CSVRPSGYEQYF. CDR3 DNA sequence: TGCAGCGTTCGTCCCTCAGGGTACGAGCAGTACTTC.

This rearrangement joins TRBV29-1 to TRBJ1-2; D unclear. CDR1 is SQVTM, CDR2 ANQGSEA, per germline. V gave up 2 bases and J gave up 6 bases, with 10 bases separating them. The CDR3 contains 12 residues. The CDR3 spells CSVEYPRNGYTF. The CDR3 nucleotides read TGCAGCGTTGAATACCCCAGAAATGGCTACACCTTC.

The rearrangement uses TRBV3-1 and TRBJ2-3, with TRBD2 matching over 11 bases. Germline-derived CDR1 and CDR2 are LGHDT and YNNKEL (reference sequence). V was clipped by 4 bases and J by 1 base; unmatched bases: 1. The CDR3 consists of 15 residues. DNA of the CDR3: TGTGCCAGCAGCCCGACTAGCGGGGGCACAGATACGCAGTATTTT. Its protein is CASSPTSGGTDTQYF.

This clonotype was picked up a small number of times. The chain employs TRBV7-2 and TRBJ2-5; TRBD1 matches 7 bases. The CDR3 is 13 residues long. With V trimmed by 8 bases and J by 2 bases, 5 bases remained unmatched. Germline CDR1 SGHTA, CDR2 FQGNSA. The CDR3 is CASSLGQQETQYF. DNA for the CDR3: TGTGCCAGCTCACTGGGACAGCAAGAGACCCAGTACTTC.

The gene calls are TRBV23-1 and TRBJ1-2; 8 bases are a match to TRBD1. TRBV23-1 belongs to the ORF category, with a function that is uncertain. This CDR3 has 15 amino acids. The V segment lost 4 bases and the J segment 5 bases; nucleotides outside the gene matches: 9. CDR3 amino acids: CASSLRTGPGYGYTF. The CDR3 DNA sequence: TGCGCCAGCAGTCTAAGGACAGGGCCGGGGTATGGCTACACCTTC.

The V gene is TRBV19, the J gene TRBJ2-7; TRBD1 might be the D (6 bases). The V gene's germline CDR1 is LNHDA and CDR2 SQIVND (reference sequence). Between the trimmed V and J ends, which lost 5 bases and 4 bases, there was a span of 15 bases. This CDR3 contains 14 residues. DNA for the CDR3: TGTGCCAGTAGTCCTCAGGGGCGCGAGTACGAGCAGTACTTC. This sequence encodes CASSPQGREYEQYF.

The rearrangement links TRBV3-1 to TRBJ2-7; 11 bases line up with TRBD2. Germline values: CDR1 LGHDT, CDR2 YNNKEL (reference sequence). This CDR3 region has 15 residues. Trimming cost V 4 bases and J 5 bases; bases outside gene matches: 7. The CDR3 reads CASSPRGLAGHEQYF. The CDR3 DNA sequence: TGTGCCAGCAGCCCTCGAGGACTAGCGGGTCACGAGCAGTACTTC.

The V and J genes are TRBV7-8 and TRBJ2-3; 10 positions agree with TRBD2. The germline V gene has CDR1 SGHVS and CDR2 FQNEAQ. With 4 bases clipped from V and 3 bases from J, the junction kept 1 base outside the gene matches. The length of the CDR3 is 14 residues. CDR3 coding DNA: TGTGCCAGCAGCTCTAGCGGGAGTACAGATACGCAGTATTTT. It yields the protein CASSSSGSTDTQYF.

This clonotype was seen only once. The rearrangement joins TRBV3-1 to TRBJ1-1; TRBD1 is a possible D gene (5 bases). The CDR3 totals 14 residues. Trimming pared 6 bases from V and 0 bases from J, leaving 11 bases between. Germline V CDR1 and CDR2: LGHDT, YNNKEL (reference sequence). The CDR3: CASRHGGLNTEAFF. CDR3 nucleotides: TGTGCCAGCAGGCATGGGGGACTGAACACTGAAGCTTTCTTT.

The chain employs TRBV2 and TRBJ1-2; D call uncertain. Trimming removed 4 bases at V and 2 bases at J, with 8 bases between. Germline V CDR1 and CDR2: SNHLY, FYNNEI. This CDR3 contains 13 residues. CDR3 coding DNA: TGTGCCAGCAGTGGCAGAGGGAACTATGGCTACACCTTC. This codes for CASSGRGNYGYTF.

V is TRBV9 and J is TRBJ2-6; 7 nucleotides match TRBD2. Per germline, CDR1 SGDLS and CDR2 YYNGEE. With 3 bases clipped from V and 0 bases from J, the junction kept 9 bases outside the gene matches. The CDR3 is 18 residues long. The chain's CDR3 is CASSAPWGGDSGANVLTF. CDR3 nucleotides: TGTGCCAGCAGCGCCCCCTGGGGGGGGGACTCTGGGGCCAACGTCCTGACTTTC.

V is TRBV14 and J is TRBJ2-7, with D possibly being TRBD2 (6 bases). Germline V CDR1 and CDR2: SGHDN, FVKESK. The CDR3 has 15 amino acids. V was pared by 1 base and J by 3 bases, with 13 bases between. CDR3 DNA sequence: TGTGCCAGCAGCCAAGTCGGGCGGGAACTCTACGAGCAGTACTTC. Protein product: CASSQVGRELYEQYF.

CDR3 nucleotide sequence: TGTGCCAGCAGTCCACCCGGGGCAAACTATGGCTACACCTTC. This sequence encodes CASSPPGANYGYTF. The chain uses TRBV6-5 and TRBJ1-2; D is possibly TRBD1 (5 bases). This CDR3 has 14 amino acids. Trimming shortened V by 5 bases and J by 2 bases, and 12 bases separated the two germline ends. Germline CDR1 reads MNHEY; CDR2 reads SVGAGI.

This sequence joins TRBV7-2 and TRBJ2-1, with D unclear. CDR3 size: 17 residues. The V and J ends lost 5 bases and 0 bases respectively, with 17 bases between them. Germline V gene lookup returns CDR1 SGHTA and CDR2 FQGNSA. For the CDR3, the DNA is TGTGCCAGCAGCGGCGCAGGAGCGCGCCTCTCCTACAATGAGCAGTTCTTC. As protein: CASSGAGARLSYNEQFF.